This TCR beta chain was observed in a study of beta chain features in type 1 diabetes. What was sequenced were expressed TCRB transcripts, since all of the isolated RNA had been reverse transcribed. Assay used: immunoSEQ multiplex PCR; TCRdb lists only in-frame clones, some missing. This table holds over 700,000 clones, about a sixth found once. This clone was seen a handful of times. Its antigen is not known. Markers CD45RO/CCR7/CD25/CD127/CD95/CD27 served to sort CD4+ naive, central memory, regulatory and stem cell-like memory cells. The study's findings and limits: The analysis here could not establish whether HLA type shapes TCRB rearrangement.

CDR1 is SGHVS and CDR2 is FNYEAQ in the germline V gene. The V segment lost 5 bases and the J segment 6 bases; nucleotides outside the gene matches: 14. The CDR3 is made up of 16 amino acids. The source material was naive CD4+ T cells from blood. The source is a woman under 30 in good health. The chain couples TRBV7-6 to TRBJ1-1, with 8 bases fitting TRBD1. This CDR3 is CASSNQGAQGVAEAFF. The CDR3 DNA reads as TGTGCCAGCAGCAATCAGGGGGCACAGGGGGTCGCTGAAGCTTTCTTT.